The 26 T cell receptor beta chains reported below all come from one sample, sequenced in a study of shared clonotypes between healthy human individuals. Sequencing used immunoSEQ multiplex PCR; TCRdb keeps in-frame clones, though not all of them. This sample has approximately 1.9 million clones, with just under 95% found just once. Positively selected for CCR7, the CD45RO-negative cells used as naive CD8 cells excluded terminally differentiated effector memory CD45RA+ cells. The sequenced sample consisted of naive CD8+ T cells from PBMCs. These receptors were collected from a man aged 18-30 years in good health. Some clones in this sample may be carry-over from other donors' samples.

This clone has a single count. The chain is built from TRBV7-9 and TRBJ2-5, with a possible D match to TRBD1 (5 bases). The CDR3 has 14 residues. CDR1 is SEHNR, CDR2 FQNEAQ, per germline (reference sequence). Trimming left V 4 bases short and J 2 bases short, with 11 bases between. This CDR3 is CASSSTDLQETQYF. As DNA, the CDR3 is TGTGCCAGCAGCTCGACAGACCTACAAGAGACCCAGTACTTC.

The rearrangement joins TRBV27 to TRBJ2-7; D gene uncertain. The CDR3 is 14 residues long. V was clipped by 2 bases and J by 0 bases, with 8 bases between them. The germline V gene encodes CDR1 MNHEY and CDR2 SMNVEV (reference sequence). CDR3 residues: CASSLQASSYEQYF. The CDR3, as DNA: TGTGCCAGCAGTTTACAGGCGTCCTCCTACGAGCAGTACTTC.

The rearrangement joins TRBV28 to TRBJ2-5; TRBD2 matches 8 bases. The germline gives CDR1 MDHEN, CDR2 SYDVKM. J lost 4 bases, V lost 2 bases, and 6 bases had no gene match. The CDR3 totals 15 residues. In DNA form, the CDR3 reads TGTGCCAGCAGTTTACCCTGGACTAGCAGAGAGACCCAGTACTTC. Its translation is CASSLPWTSRETQYF. The full variable domain, rest sourced from reference TRBV28 and TRBJ2-5, is DVKVTQSSRYLVKRTGEKVFLECVQDMDHENMFWYRQDPGLGLRLIYFSYDVKMKEKGDIPEGYSVSREKKERFSLILESASTNQTSMYLCASSLPWTSRETQYFGPGTRLLVL.

The chain combines TRBV7-8 with TRBJ1-3, with D uncertain. The CDR3 loop spans 16 amino acids. Trimming pared 4 bases from V and 2 bases from J, leaving 15 bases between. In germline, CDR1 is SGHVS, CDR2 FQNEAQ. CDR3 nucleotide sequence: TGTGCCAGCAGCTCTCTCCCGGGGTTCGCTGGAAACACCATATATTTT. It yields the protein CASSSLPGFAGNTIYF.

To note about this clone: The sample carries other DNA sequences with the same CDR3. V and J are TRBV11-2 and TRBJ1-1; D possibly corresponds to TRBD1 (5 bases). V lost 1 base, J lost 1 base, and 7 bases lay in between. The germline CDR1 and CDR2 sequences are SGHAT and FQNNGV. CDR3 length equals 14 residues. The CDR3 nucleotides are TGTGCCAGCAGCTTAGTGGGGGGGAACACTGAAGCTTTCTTT. It encodes CASSLVGGNTEAFF.

This chain connects TRBV27 to TRBJ2-7; 9 bases match TRBD2. Trimming at V came to 8 bases and at J to 0 bases, leaving 2 bases not matched to a gene. Germline CDR1 and CDR2: MNHEY and SMNVEV (reference sequence). This CDR3 region has 13 residues. The CDR3 is CASHSGSSYEQYF. In nucleotides, the CDR3 is TGTGCCAGCCATAGCGGGAGCTCCTACGAGCAGTACTTC.

The V gene is TRBV2, the J gene TRBJ2-1, with 8 bases that match TRBD1. The CDR3 is 13 amino acids. V shed 6 bases, J shed 9 bases, and the junction held 7 bases outside the gene matches. CDR1 is SNHLY, CDR2 FYNNEI, per germline. CDR3 protein: CASSSGQGAEQFF. The CDR3 coding sequence is TGTGCCAGCAGCTCCGGACAGGGCGCTGAGCAGTTCTTC. Full variable domain (rest looked up from reference TRBV2 and TRBJ2-1): EPEVTQTPSHQVTQMGQEVILRCVPISNHLYFYWYRQILGQKVEFLVSFYNNEISEKSEIFDDQFSVERPDGSNFTLKIRSTKLEDSAMYFCASSSGQGAEQFFGPGTRLTVL.

The V gene is TRBV7-2, the J gene TRBJ1-2; D is perhaps TRBD1 (5 bases). Trimming took off 5 bases at V and 7 bases at J, with 17 bases between the two ends. There are 14 residues in the CDR3. Per the germline V gene, CDR1 is SGHTA and CDR2 is FQGNSA. CDR3 coding DNA: TGTGCCAGCAGCATGGGACCGGATGACAGTGGCTACACCTTC. It translates to CASSMGPDDSGYTF.

This chain uses TRBV7-8 with TRBJ1-3, with no clear D. The germline V and J ends were trimmed by 1 base and 3 bases, with 10 bases remaining between them. Germline lookup yields CDR1 SGHVS and CDR2 FQNEAQ. CDR3 length: 15 residues. The CDR3 loop is CASSLGDAGGNTIYF. CDR3 nucleotides: TGTGCCAGCAGCTTAGGAGATGCGGGTGGAAACACCATATATTTT.

The chain has TRBV9 and TRBJ2-7; 8 nucleotides agree with TRBD1. Losses at the gene ends were 0 bases for V and 5 bases for J; bases not matched to a gene: 7. Per germline, CDR1 SGDLS and CDR2 YYNGEE. The CDR3 spans 15 residues. CDR3 nucleotide sequence: TGTGCCAGCAGCGTAGCGCCAGGGGGCCTGAACGAGCAGTACTTC. Its protein is CASSVAPGGLNEQYF.

The chain carries TRBV27 and TRBJ2-1; D remains ambiguous. V shed 4 bases and J shed 0 bases, with 13 bases lying between them. The CDR3 is 16 amino acids. CDR1 is MNHEY and CDR2 is SMNVEV in the germline V gene (reference sequence). The CDR3 reads CASSSLGRSSYNEQFF. Here the CDR3 DNA reads TGTGCCAGCAGTTCCCTCGGCCGGAGCTCCTACAATGAGCAGTTCTTC.

This chain connects TRBV7-7 to TRBJ2-7; D unclear. The CDR3 spans 13 residues. Germline lookup yields CDR1 SSHAT and CDR2 FNYEAQ (reference sequence). V lost 5 bases and J 5 bases, leaving 13 bases between the germline ends. This CDR3 is CASSPGPKHEQYF. For the CDR3, the DNA is TGTGCCAGCAGCCCGGGCCCTAAGCACGAGCAGTACTTC.

This clone was found once. The chain uses TRBV7-9 and TRBJ1-4; D possibly corresponds to TRBD1 (6 bases). The V gene's germline CDR1 is SEHNR and CDR2 FQNEAQ (reference sequence). This CDR3 spans 15 amino acids. The V and J ends lost 5 bases and 5 bases respectively, with 15 bases between them. CDR3 nucleotide sequence: TGTGCCAGCAGCCCCCCTGGGGGCGCCAATGAAAAACTGTTTTTT. It yields the protein CASSPPGGANEKLFF.

This chain uses TRBV7-9 with TRBJ2-5; 9 bases are a match to TRBD1. The CDR3 is 15 residues long. The ends lost 3 bases at V and 4 bases at J; junction bases unmatched: 6. CDR1 is SEHNR and CDR2 is FQNEAQ in the germline V gene (reference sequence). The CDR3 sequence is CASSFGQGRGETQYF. The CDR3 bases are TGTGCCAGCAGCTTCGGACAGGGGCGGGGAGAGACCCAGTACTTC. The complete variable domain, with remaining parts taken from reference TRBV7-9 and TRBJ2-5, reads DTGVSQNPRHKITKRGQNVTFRCDPISEHNRLYWYRQTLGQGPEFLTYFQNEAQLEKSRLLSDRFSAERPKGSFSTLEIQRTEQGDSAMYLCASSFGQGRGETQYFGPGTRLLVL.

This chain uses TRBV15 with TRBJ1-4; possible D gene TRBD1, 6 bases. The CDR3 totals 15 residues. Germline values: CDR1 LNHNV, CDR2 YYDKDF (reference sequence). Trimming removed 2 bases at V and 4 bases at J, with 11 bases between. This chain's CDR3 is CATSRRQDVNEKLFF. CDR3 in DNA: TGTGCCACCAGCAGACGACAGGACGTTAATGAAAAACTGTTTTTT. Looking up the rest from reference TRBV15 and TRBJ1-4 gives the full variable domain: DAMVIQNPRYQVTQFGKPVTLSCSQTLNHNVMYWYQQKSSQAPKLLFHYYDKDFNNEADTPDNFQSRRPNTSFCFLDIRSPGLGDTAMYLCATSRRQDVNEKLFFGSGTQLSVL.

This clone appeared once. The sample carries other DNA sequences with the same CDR3. This rearrangement joins TRBV7-9 to TRBJ2-7; no clear D gene. Germline V lookup: CDR1 SEHNR, CDR2 FQNEAQ (reference sequence). V lost 1 base and J 4 bases, leaving 8 bases between the germline ends. The CDR3 loop spans 13 amino acids. CDR3 sequence: CASSLGTIYEQYF. The CDR3, as DNA: TGTGCCAGCAGCTTAGGGACGATTTACGAGCAGTACTTC.

The chain combines TRBV9 with TRBJ2-5, with 7 bases lining up with TRBD1. CDR1 and CDR2 (germline): SGDLS, YYNGEE. V lost 3 bases to trimming and J lost 3 bases; unmatched junction nucleotides: 8. CDR3 size: 15 residues. CDR3 bases: TGTGCCAGCAGCGACGGACAGGACGATGAAGAGACCCAGTACTTC. Translating gives CASSDGQDDEETQYF.

This chain connects TRBV11-2 to TRBJ2-7, with D unresolved. The CDR3 is 15 amino acids. Per the germline V gene, CDR1 is SGHAT and CDR2 is FQNNGV. Trimming took 4 bases from V and 1 from J, leaving 14 bases between them. The CDR3 DNA reads TGTGCCAGCAGCTACGACCCGCGCCTATCCTACGAGCAGTACTTC. It specifies CASSYDPRLSYEQYF. The whole variable domain, remainder taken from reference TRBV11-2 and TRBJ2-7, is EAGVAQSPRYKIIEKRQSVAFWCNPISGHATLYWYQQILGQGPKLLIQFQNNGVVDDSQLPKDRFSAERLKGVDSTLKIQPAKLEDSAVYLCASSYDPRLSYEQYFGPGTRLTVT.

The V and J genes are TRBV11-1 and TRBJ2-5; D is perhaps TRBD2 (6 bases). The CDR3 is 15 amino acids. The germline V and J ends were trimmed by 5 bases and 0 bases, with 13 bases remaining between them. Germline assignment: CDR1 SGHAT and CDR2 FQDESV (reference sequence). The CDR3 is CASSRRESYQETQYF. CDR3 bases: TGTGCCAGCAGCCGACGGGAGAGCTACCAAGAGACCCAGTACTTC.

This clone appeared a single time. V usage is TRBV5-1 and J usage is TRBJ2-2, with D unclear. The CDR3 covers 14 residues. CDR1 and CDR2 from the germline V gene are SGHRS and YFSETQ. Between the trimmed V and J ends, which lost 1 base and 7 bases, there was a span of 11 bases. The CDR3 is CASSLRNTNGELFF. Written as DNA, the CDR3 is TGCGCCAGCAGCTTGAGGAACACCAACGGGGAGCTGTTTTTT.

The chain joins TRBV28 to TRBJ1-1; D is undetermined. V shed 5 bases and J shed 2 bases, with 18 bases lying between them. The germline V gene encodes CDR1 MDHEN and CDR2 SYDVKM. This CDR3 is 16 amino acids long. CDR3 bases: TGTGCCAGCAGTCCCTCCGGGTCCATTCTAAACACTGAAGCTTTCTTT. This gives the protein CASSPSGSILNTEAFF.

V is TRBV30 and J is TRBJ2-1; D perhaps matches TRBD1 (6 bases). Germline V gives CDR1 GTSNPN, CDR2 SVGIG (reference sequence). Trimming took 8 bases from V and 0 from J, leaving 14 bases between them. The CDR3 spans 14 residues. The chain's CDR3 is CAGMDRNSYNEQFF. CDR3 coding DNA: TGTGCCGGCATGGACAGAAACTCCTACAATGAGCAGTTCTTC.

This clone has just one count. The gene calls are TRBV7-9 and TRBJ2-1; D is perhaps TRBD1 or TRBD2 (6 bases each). Per germline, CDR1 SEHNR and CDR2 FQNEAQ (reference sequence). The CDR3 length is 17 residues. Trimming left V 5 bases short and J 5 bases short, with 22 bases between. CDR3 region: CASSQAPGALRDNEQFF. The CDR3 DNA is TGTGCCAGCAGCCAGGCCCCGGGGGCGCTGAGGGACAATGAGCAGTTCTTC.

The chain joins TRBV19 to TRBJ2-7; TRBD1 agrees at 8 bases. The V gene's germline CDR1 is LNHDA and CDR2 SQIVND (reference sequence). V was clipped by 3 bases and J by 2 bases; unmatched bases: 6. This CDR3 comprises 15 residues. The DNA for the CDR3 is TGTGCCAGTAGTATGGGACAGGACAACCCCTACGAGCAGTACTTC. Translated: CASSMGQDNPYEQYF.

The CDR3 loop reads CASSEYRGSEKLFF. The CDR3 bases are TGTGCCAGCAGTGAATATAGAGGGAGTGAAAAACTGTTTTTT. The chain employs TRBV25-1 and TRBJ1-4; no clear D gene. The CDR3 contains 14 residues. V was trimmed by 0 bases and J by 7 bases, leaving 9 bases between them. The germline V gene encodes CDR1 MGHDK and CDR2 SYGVNS.

The genes are TRBV28 and TRBJ2-7; a possible D gene is TRBD2 (6 bases). V dropped 6 bases and J dropped 3 bases, with 18 bases sitting between them. Per germline, CDR1 MDHEN and CDR2 SYDVKM. The CDR3 totals 15 residues. The CDR3 protein is CASSLSGEGIYEQYF. CDR3 nucleotides: TGTGCCAGCAGCCTCTCGGGAGAGGGGATCTACGAGCAGTACTTC.